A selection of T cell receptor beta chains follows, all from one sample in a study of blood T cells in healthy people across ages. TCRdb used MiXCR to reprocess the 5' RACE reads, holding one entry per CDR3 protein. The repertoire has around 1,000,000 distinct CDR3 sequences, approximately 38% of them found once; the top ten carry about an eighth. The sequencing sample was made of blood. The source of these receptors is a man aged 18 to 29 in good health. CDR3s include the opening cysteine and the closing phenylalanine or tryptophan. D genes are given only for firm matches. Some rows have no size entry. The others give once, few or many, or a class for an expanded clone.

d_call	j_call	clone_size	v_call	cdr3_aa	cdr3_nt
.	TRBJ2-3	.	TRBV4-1	CASSQERAFTDTQYF	TGCGCCAGCAGCCAAGAACGAGCATTTACAGATACGCAGTATTTT
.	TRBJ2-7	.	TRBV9	CASSPWDSTNEQYF	TGTGCCAGCAGCCCTTGGGACTCAACCAATGAGCAGTACTTC
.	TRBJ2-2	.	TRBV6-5	CASSRQCTGELFF	TGTGCCAGCAGCCGACAATGTACCGGGGAGCTGTTTTTT
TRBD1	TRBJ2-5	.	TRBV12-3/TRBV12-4	CASSQDRAGYNEQYF	TGTGCCAGCAGCCAGGACAGGGCGGGCTACAATGAGCAGTACTTC
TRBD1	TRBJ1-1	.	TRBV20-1	CSARAQGGTETFF	TGCAGTGCTAGAGCACAGGGGGGCACTGAAACTTTCTTT
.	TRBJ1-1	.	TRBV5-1	CASSLAPTTEAFF	TGCGCCAGCAGCTTGGCCCCGACAACCGAGGCTTTCTTT
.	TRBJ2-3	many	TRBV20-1	CSARGRNTDTQYF	TGCAGTGCTAGAGGGCGGAACACAGATACGCAGTATTTT
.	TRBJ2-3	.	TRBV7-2	CASSQDLRGGRFPATDTQYF	TGTGCCAGCAGCCAGGATTTGAGGGGGGGCCGTTTCCCGGCCACAGATACGCAGTATTTT
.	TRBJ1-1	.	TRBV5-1	CASSRTERRNTEAFF	TGCGCCAGCAGCCGGACAGAGCGGAGGAACACTGAAGCTTTCTTT
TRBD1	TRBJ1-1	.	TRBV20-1	CSARNAGQGNTEAFF	TGCAGTGCTAGAAACGCAGGACAGGGGAACACTGAAGCTTTCTTT
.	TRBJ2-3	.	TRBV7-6	CASSPFYSDTQYF	TGTGCCAGCAGCCCGTTCTATTCAGATACGCAGTATTTT
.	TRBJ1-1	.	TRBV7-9	CASSLLGSTPEAFF	TGTGCCAGCAGCTTACTGGGGTCTACCCCTGAAGCTTTCTTT
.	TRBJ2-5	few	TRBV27	CASSFDGGFRETQYF	TGTGCCAGCAGTTTTGATGGGGGATTCCGAGAGACCCAGTACTTC
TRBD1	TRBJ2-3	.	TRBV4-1	CASSPGQGSSTDTQYF	TGCGCCAGCAGCCCGGGACAGGGGAGTAGCACAGATACGCAGTATTTT
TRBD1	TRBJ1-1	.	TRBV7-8	CASSLPRTGNTEAFF	TGTGCCAGCAGCTTACCCCGGACAGGCAACACTGAAGCTTTCTTT
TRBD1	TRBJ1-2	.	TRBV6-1	CASRSTGRHGYTF	TGTGCCAGCAGGTCGACAGGGAGGCATGGCTACACCTTC
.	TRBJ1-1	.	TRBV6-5	CASAKTGSGVTEAFF	TGTGCCAGCGCGAAGACAGGTTCTGGGGTAACTGAAGCTTTCTTT
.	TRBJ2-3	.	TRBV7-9	CASSLSRKVSTDTQYF	TGTGCCAGCAGCTTAAGTAGAAAAGTTAGCACAGATACGCAGTATTTT
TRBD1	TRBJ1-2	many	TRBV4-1	CASSHGTVNYGYTF	TGCGCCAGCAGCCATGGGACAGTAAACTATGGCTACACCTTC
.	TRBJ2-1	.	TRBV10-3	CAISPRSGYKEQFF	TGTGCCATCAGTCCTCGTTCGGGGTACAAGGAGCAGTTCTTC
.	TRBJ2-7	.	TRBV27	CACSSRGLASYEQYF	TGTGCCTGCAGTTCCCGGGGGCTAGCCAGCTACGAGCAGTACTTC
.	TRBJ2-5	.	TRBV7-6	CASSVPPGNEQYF	TGTGCCAGCAGCGTTCCTCCGGGAAATGAGCAGTACTTC
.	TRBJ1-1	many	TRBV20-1	CSARVGNTEAFF	TGCAGTGCTAGAGTAGGGAACACTGAAGCTTTCTTT
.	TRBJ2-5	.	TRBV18	CASSPRGRETQYF	TGTGCCAGCTCACCACGTGGGAGAGAGACCCAGTACTTC
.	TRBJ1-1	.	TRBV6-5	CASSYGVGANTEAFF	TGTGCCAGCAGTTACGGGGTGGGAGCGAACACTGAAGCTTTCTTT
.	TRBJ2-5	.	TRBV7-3	CASSSSLGETQYF	TGTGCCAGCAGCTCCTCTTTAGGGGAGACCCAGTACTTC
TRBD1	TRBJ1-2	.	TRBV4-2	CASSLTGGVDYGYTF	TGTGCCAGCAGCCTTACAGGGGGCGTCGACTATGGCTACACCTTC
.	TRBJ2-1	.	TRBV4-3	CASSPIPATSGDEQFF	TGCGCCAGCAGCCCCATACCAGCGACTAGTGGCGATGAGCAGTTCTTC
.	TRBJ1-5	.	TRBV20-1	CSAMGRSNQPQHF	TGCAGTGCTATGGGACGGAGCAATCAGCCCCAGCATTTT
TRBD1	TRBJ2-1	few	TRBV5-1	CASSSTGPSYNEQFF	TGCGCCAGCAGCTCGACAGGGCCTTCTTACAATGAGCAGTTCTTC
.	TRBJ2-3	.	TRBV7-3	CASSFPPSTDTQYF	TGTGCCAGCAGTTTTCCCCCTAGCACAGATACGCAGTATTTT
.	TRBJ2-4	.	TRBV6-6	CAGSLRGGEQNIQYF	TGTGCCGGCAGCCTTAGGGGGGGGGAACAAAACATTCAGTACTTC
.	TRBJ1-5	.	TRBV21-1	CASSKPGTAPNQPQHF	TGTGCCAGCAGCAAACCCGGGACAGCCCCGAATCAGCCCCAGCATTTT
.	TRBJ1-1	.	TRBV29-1	CSAEDGGAPTEAFF	TGCAGCGCAGAGGATGGGGGGGCGCCAACTGAAGCTTTCTTT
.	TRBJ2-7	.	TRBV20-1	CSARTKVSSYNEQYF	TGCAGTGCTAGAACCAAGGTTAGCTCCTACAATGAGCAGTACTTC
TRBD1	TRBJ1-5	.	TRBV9	CASSVETGVDSSQPQHF	TGTGCCAGCAGCGTTGAGACAGGGGTGGATAGCAGTCAGCCCCAGCATTTT
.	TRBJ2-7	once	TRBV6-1	CASSARFDEQYF	TGTGCCAGCAGTGCAAGGTTTGACGAGCAGTACTTC
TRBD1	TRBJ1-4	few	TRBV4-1	CASNRGGREKLFF	TGCGCCAGCAACAGGGGAGGTCGGGAAAAACTGTTTTTT
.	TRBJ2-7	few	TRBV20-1	CSAPKAGSYEQYF	TGCAGTGCCCCAAAAGCGGGCTCCTACGAGCAGTACTTC
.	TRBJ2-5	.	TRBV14	CVSSQDFGVQETQYF	TGTGTCAGCAGCCAAGATTTCGGGGTTCAAGAGACCCAGTACTTC
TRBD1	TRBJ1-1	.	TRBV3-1	CASSQVLDRAHTEAFF	TGTGCCAGCAGCCAAGTTTTGGACAGGGCCCACACTGAAGCTTTCTTT
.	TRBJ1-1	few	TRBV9	CASSVNSGTEAFF	TGTGCCAGCAGCGTTAACAGCGGCACTGAAGCTTTCTTT
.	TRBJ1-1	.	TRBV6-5	CASSRDVAGTNTEAFF	TGTGCCAGCAGCCGGGATGTGGCAGGGACGAACACTGAAGCTTTCTTT
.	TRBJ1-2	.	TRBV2	CASIRDARYGYTF	TGTGCCAGCATACGGGACGCTCGATATGGCTACACCTTT
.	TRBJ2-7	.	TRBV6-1	CASNDPGFEQYF	TGTGCCAGCAACGACCCAGGGTTTGAGCAGTACTTC
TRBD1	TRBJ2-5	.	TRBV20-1	CSARDWGQGVTQYF	TGCAGTGCTAGAGACTGGGGGCAGGGGGTCACCCAGTACTTC
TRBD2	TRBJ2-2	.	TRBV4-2	CASSQDTSGGNTGELFF	TGTGCCAGCAGCCAAGACACTAGCGGGGGGAACACCGGGGAGCTGTTTTTT
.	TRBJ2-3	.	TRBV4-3	CASSQARKGKDTQYF	TGCGCCAGCAGCCAGGCTCGCAAGGGAAAAGATACGCAGTATTTT
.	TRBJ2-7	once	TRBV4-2	CASSQTRGDSYEQYF	TGTGCCAGCAGCCAGACCCGAGGGGACTCCTACGAGCAGTACTTC
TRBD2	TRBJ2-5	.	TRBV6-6	CASSYSSGGADEQYF	TGTGCCAGCAGTTACTCTAGCGGGGGGGCTGATGAGCAGTACTTC
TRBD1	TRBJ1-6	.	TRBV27	CASSHRGSYNSPLHF	TGTGCCAGCAGCCACAGGGGCTCCTATAATTCACCCCTCCACTTT